The 23 T cell receptor beta chains in this list originate from one sample, sequenced in a study. MiXCR, run by TCRdb on the RT-PCR reads, gives a single entry per CDR3 protein. The sample carries around 700,000 distinct CDR3 sequences, 13% to 15% recorded once. Sequenced sample: memory CD4+ T cells from blood. The receptors here all came from a female donor in good health, serving as a healthy control.

The rearrangement links TRBV20-1 to TRBJ1-1; 7 nucleotides match TRBD1. CDR3 size: 13 residues. Germline V lookup: CDR1 DFQATT, CDR2 SNEGSKA (reference sequence). This chain's CDR3 is CGEAGQLNTEAFF. In nucleotides, the CDR3 is TGCGGGGAGGCGGGACAGCTTAACACTGAAGCTTTCTTT.

This clonotype occurred a few times. The chain couples TRBV12-3 or TRBV12-4 to TRBJ2-2; TRBD1 might be the D (5 bases). V lost 7 bases and J lost 5, with 11 bases in between. The CDR3 is 13 amino acids. For the CDR3, the DNA is TGTGCCAGCAAACCCCAGGGAACCGGGGAGCTGTTTTTT. Amino acids: CASKPQGTGELFF.

J is TRBJ2-7 and V is TRBV7-9; possible D gene TRBD2, 5 bases. The CDR3 is 15 residues long. Trimming took 4 bases from V and 6 from J, leaving 19 bases between them. CDR1 and CDR2 (germline): SEHNR, FQNEAQ (reference sequence). The CDR3 DNA follows: TGTGCCAGCAGCTCAAACCGGGATGCTGCGCGCGAGCAGTACTTC. Translated: CASSSNRDAAREQYF.

This clonotype was recorded a few times. The V gene is TRBV18, the J gene TRBJ1-5; D ambiguous. This CDR3 is built from 15 residues. V gave up 6 bases and J gave up 2 bases, with 14 bases separating them. Looked up from germline, CDR1 is KGHSH and CDR2 is LQKENI. The CDR3 region is CASSPDVHRNQPQHF. For the CDR3, the DNA is TGTGCCAGCTCCCCGGACGTACACCGCAATCAGCCCCAGCATTTT.

This clonotype was seen ten or more times. The chain links TRBV6-5 to TRBJ2-7; tentative D call: TRBD1 (6 bases). Trimming removed 8 bases from V and 3 bases from J, with 8 bases in between. CDR3 length: 11 amino acids. CDR1 is MNHEY and CDR2 is SVGAGI in the germline V gene. The CDR3 coding sequence is TGTGCCAGCGGACAGCTCTACGAGCAGTACTTC. It specifies CASGQLYEQYF.

In its sample, this clonotype was seen many times. The chain couples TRBV9 to TRBJ1-6; 7 bases agree with TRBD1. Trimming removed 3 bases from V and 7 bases from J; junction bases left unmatched: 10. The CDR3 loop spans 16 amino acids. Per germline, CDR1 SGDLS and CDR2 YYNGEE. Written as DNA, the CDR3 is TGTGCCAGCAGCGGACCTTATCGGGACAGAAATTCACCCCTCCACTTT. Protein: CASSGPYRDRNSPLHF.

This clonotype was seen ten or more times. V usage is TRBV4-3 and J usage is TRBJ2-3, with 11 bases identical to TRBD2. The CDR3 contains 16 residues. Germline assignment: CDR1 LGHNA and CDR2 YSLEER. With 2 bases clipped from V and 5 bases from J, the junction kept 6 bases outside the gene matches. The DNA of the CDR3 is TGCGCCAGCAGCCAAATAGCGGGAGGGCATGAAGATACGCAGTATTTT. It is translated as CASSQIAGGHEDTQYF.

The chain is built from TRBV6-6 and TRBJ2-1; TRBD2 aligns across 12 bases. Unmatched junction bases numbered 8, after V lost 6 bases and J lost 8 bases. Germline values: CDR1 MNHNY, CDR2 SVGAGI (reference sequence). The CDR3 totals 15 residues. The CDR3 spells CASRRLAGGQDEQFF. CDR3 nucleotides: TGTGCCAGCAGACGCCTAGCGGGGGGGCAGGATGAGCAGTTCTTC.

V usage is TRBV19 and J usage is TRBJ1-1; no clear D. The V end was cut by 3 bases, the J end by 5 bases, with 7 bases between. The CDR3 is 12 residues long. CDR1 is LNHDA and CDR2 is SQIVND in the germline V gene (reference sequence). As DNA, the CDR3 is TGTGCCAGTAGTATGCGAGAGACTGAAGCTTTCTTT. Translated, it gives CASSMRETEAFF. The complete variable domain, with remaining parts taken from reference TRBV19 and TRBJ1-1, reads DGGITQSPKYLFRKEGQNVTLSCEQNLNHDAMYWYRQDPGQGLRLIYYSQIVNDFQKGDIAEGYSVSREKKESFPLTVTSAQKNPTAFYLCASSMRETEAFFGQGTRLTVV.

This clonotype was found a few times. The rearrangement links TRBV20-1 to TRBJ1-4; no firm D call. V was shortened by 3 bases and J by 7 bases, with 18 bases between the two germline ends. The CDR3 totals 15 residues. Germline V CDR1 and CDR2: DFQATT, SNEGSKA (reference sequence). CDR3 region: CSARKTTGGGEKLFF. CDR3 DNA: TGCAGTGCTAGGAAGACGACCGGAGGTGGTGAAAAACTGTTTTTT.

The chain couples TRBV7-2 to TRBJ2-3; 8 bases are a match to TRBD2. The CDR3 is 15 residues long. The germline CDR1 and CDR2 sequences are SGHTA and FQGNSA. Trimming removed 5 bases from V and 4 bases from J; junction bases left unmatched: 8. Written as DNA, the CDR3 is TGTGCCAGCAGCCTGAGCGGGGGAGTAGCAGATACGCAGTATTTT. Residues: CASSLSGGVADTQYF.

This clonotype was detected a few times. V and J are TRBV27 and TRBJ1-2; 9 bases line up with TRBD1. This CDR3 is 14 amino acids long. Germline V lookup: CDR1 MNHEY, CDR2 SMNVEV (reference sequence). The trim removed 5 bases at V and 7 bases at J, leaving 8 bases unmatched. The CDR3 loop is CASSPRTGAGGYTF. CDR3 DNA: TGTGCCAGCAGTCCCCGGACAGGGGCTGGTGGCTACACCTTC.

This clonotype has just a few counts. This chain's CDR3 is CASSKGTSGATEQFF. CDR3 bases: TGTGCCAGCAGCAAGGGGACTAGCGGGGCTACGGAGCAGTTCTTC. V and J are TRBV7-2 and TRBJ2-1; 13 bases are a match to TRBD2. From germline, CDR1 is SGHTA and CDR2 FQGNSA. The CDR3 runs to 15 residues. The V segment lost 5 bases and the J segment 10 bases; nucleotides outside the gene matches: 8.

The chain recombines TRBV5-5 with TRBJ1-1; D is undetermined. Looked up from germline, CDR1 is SGHKS and CDR2 is YYEKEE (reference sequence). V lost 0 bases, J lost 8 bases, and 14 bases lay in between. CDR3 length equals 14 residues. CDR3 amino acids: CASSLEPGRSEAFF. For the CDR3, the DNA is TGTGCCAGCAGCTTGGAACCTGGCAGATCAGAAGCTTTCTTT.

This clonotype was detected many times. The chain is built from TRBV4-2 and TRBJ2-5; no clear D gene. CDR1 and CDR2 (germline): LGHNA, YNFKEQ. The CDR3 extends over 14 amino acids. The ends were cut back, 1 base at V and 5 bases at J, with 11 bases in the middle. The CDR3 sequence: CASSQGGSSETQYF. CDR3 DNA sequence: TGTGCCAGCAGCCAAGGGGGTAGTTCGGAGACCCAGTACTTC.

This clonotype was detected once. The genes are TRBV6-6 and TRBJ2-7; 14 nucleotides align to TRBD2. Germline CDR1 is MNHNY and CDR2 is SVGAGI (reference sequence). The J segment lost 7 bases and the V segment lost 2 bases, leaving 7 bases of the junction unmatched. This CDR3 is 16 amino acids long. This CDR3 reads CASSYRTSGGFNEQYF. CDR3 sequence (DNA): TGTGCCAGCAGTTACCGGACTAGCGGGGGGTTCAATGAGCAGTACTTC.

This clonotype was detected only a few times. This chain uses TRBV10-3 with TRBJ2-5; unclear D gene. CDR1 is ENHRY, CDR2 SYGVKD, per germline. This CDR3 is built from 13 residues. Trimming cost V 3 bases and J 1 base, with 6 bases left between them. The CDR3 region has the DNA TGTGCCATCAGTGACAGCCTCCAAGAGACCCAGTACTTC. Amino acid sequence: CAISDSLQETQYF.

The V call is TRBV6-2 or TRBV6-3, the J call TRBJ2-1, with TRBD2 identical over 7 bases. V shed 7 bases and J 8 bases; nucleotides not matched to a gene: 11. Germline lookup yields CDR1 MNHEY and CDR2 SVGEGT. CDR3 length: 14 residues. The CDR3 bases are TGTGCCAGCATAACCCTGGGAGGGAGCGATGAGCAGTTCTTC. It encodes CASITLGGSDEQFF.

This clonotype was observed at least ten times. The chain links TRBV4-3 to TRBJ2-7, with TRBD2 matching over 10 bases. Germline-derived CDR1 and CDR2 are LGHNA and YSLEER. V gave up 0 bases and J gave up 0 bases; unmatched junction bases: 2. The CDR3 is 16 residues long. CDR3 in amino acids: CASSQEASGSSYEQYF. The DNA of the CDR3 is TGCGCCAGCAGCCAAGAGGCTAGCGGGAGCTCCTACGAGCAGTACTTC.

This clonotype was recorded only once. V is TRBV6-2 or TRBV6-3 and J is TRBJ2-7; 9 bases are shared with TRBD2. This CDR3 spans 13 amino acids. Trimming at V came to 0 bases and at J to 12 bases, leaving 6 bases not matched to a gene. Germline CDR1 is MNHEY and CDR2 is SVGEGT. The CDR3 here is CASSYSPTSGLYF. CDR3 nucleotides: TGTGCCAGCAGTTACTCCCCGACTAGCGGCCTGTACTTC.

The chain employs TRBV4-1 and TRBJ1-5; D call uncertain. V gave up 1 base and J gave up 3 bases, with 10 bases separating them. The germline gives CDR1 MGHRA, CDR2 YSYEKL. This CDR3 has 15 amino acids. The chain's CDR3 is CASSQGTVNNQPQHF. CDR3 nucleotide sequence: TGCGCCAGCAGCCAAGGCACAGTTAACAATCAGCCCCAGCATTTT.

This clonotype was detected a few times. The chain carries TRBV6-6 and TRBJ2-1; 8 bases match TRBD2. In germline, CDR1 is MNHNY, CDR2 SVGAGI (reference sequence). The J segment lost 5 bases and the V segment lost 5 bases, leaving 11 bases of the junction unmatched. The length of the CDR3 is 16 residues. CDR3 loop: CASSEIGAGANNEQFF. DNA for the CDR3: TGTGCCAGCAGTGAGATTGGAGCGGGAGCAAACAATGAGCAGTTCTTC.

The J gene is TRBJ2-5, the V gene TRBV7-6; 12 bases are a match to TRBD2. The CDR3 has 17 amino acids. J was trimmed by 2 bases and V by 4 bases; bases with no gene match: 8. Germline values: CDR1 SGHVS, CDR2 FNYEAQ. The CDR3 reads CASSYPLTSGSQETQYF. CDR3 nucleotide sequence: TGTGCCAGCAGCTATCCCTTGACTAGCGGGAGTCAAGAGACCCAGTACTTC.